The 23 T cell receptor beta chains given below trace back to one sample, sequenced in a study of cytomegalovirus exposure and HLA in healthy donors (dated by TCRdb to about 2017). Libraries came from the immunoSEQ multiplex PCR assay. For the multiplex PCR, a mixture combining 60 forward primers for TCR Vbeta segments and 13 reverse primers for TCR Jbeta segments was used. Sourced from immuneACCESS, this table was stored by TCRdb with only in-frame sequences that have V and J called. A share of the clones is absent; for the studies checked, an unresolved V gene accounts for under half, and the remainder has no known explanation. Present in this sample are around 150,000 clones, 88% of which were seen just once. The ten largest make up roughly 0.5% of the sample. Material for sequencing was PBMCs. These receptors all stem from a woman aged 40 to 50 in good health and CMV-seronegative.

This chain joins TRBV6-5 and TRBJ1-1; D perhaps matches TRBD1 (6 bases). V gave up 4 bases and J gave up 3 bases, with 18 bases separating them. CDR3 size: 16 residues. Germline-derived CDR1 and CDR2 are MNHEY and SVGAGI. Here the CDR3 reads CASSFRGQGRYTEAFF. The CDR3, as DNA: TGTGCCAGCAGTTTTCGGGGACAAGGCCGATACACTGAAGCTTTCTTT.

This clone was seen a single time. The V call is TRBV19, the J call TRBJ2-3; D call uncertain. This CDR3 has 14 residues. Germline V gene lookup returns CDR1 LNHDA and CDR2 SQIVND (reference sequence). CDR3 DNA: TGTGCAACCCGTCAAGTGCCTCAAGCGGATACGCAGTATTTT. Protein product: CATRQVPQADTQYF.

This sequence joins TRBV5-1 and TRBJ2-1; 13 nucleotides align to TRBD2. Germline trimming cut 4 bases from V and 8 bases from J; bases unmatched to any gene: 9. The CDR3 has 16 residues. Germline-derived CDR1 and CDR2 are SGHRS and YFSETQ. CDR3 residues: CASSRGTSGIYDEQFF. CDR3 coding DNA: TGCGCCAGCAGCAGGGGGACTAGCGGGATCTATGATGAGCAGTTCTTC.

This clone was seen a handful of times. The chain carries TRBV4-1 and TRBJ1-4; D is unclear. The CDR3 has 12 residues. V lost 3 bases and J lost 10, with 9 bases in between. CDR1 is MGHRA and CDR2 is YSYEKL in the germline V gene. The CDR3 DNA reads as TGCGCCAGCAGCCAGAGACCAGGAAAACTGTTTTTT. Translating it yields CASSQRPGKLFF.

The chain recombines TRBV7-8 with TRBJ2-5; D might be TRBD1 (6 bases). The V end was cut by 5 bases, the J end by 5 bases, with 18 bases between. The CDR3 extends over 15 amino acids. Germline values: CDR1 SGHVS, CDR2 FQNEAQ. CDR3 DNA sequence: TGTGCCAGCAGCGCCCTGACAGGATTTAGGGAGACCCAGTACTTC. Translated: CASSALTGFRETQYF.

This clone was recorded only once. The chain is built from TRBV7-8 and TRBJ1-5, with D maybe TRBD1 (5 bases). The V and J ends lost 4 bases and 6 bases respectively, with 7 bases between them. Germline CDR1 is SGHVS and CDR2 is FQNEAQ. The CDR3 has 12 residues. The CDR3 bases are TGTGCCAGCAGCTGGGGCCCTCAGCCCCAGCATTTT. Encoded protein: CASSWGPQPQHF. The entire variable domain, with the rest obtained from reference TRBV7-8 and TRBJ1-5, is as follows: GAGVSQSPRYKVAKRGQDVALRCDPISGHVSLFWYQQALGQGPEFLTYFQNEAQLDKSGLPSDRFFAERPEGSVSTLKIQRTQQEDSAVYLCASSWGPQPQHFGDGTRLSIL.

The chain combines TRBV4-2 with TRBJ2-1; 14 nucleotides agree with TRBD2. The CDR3 runs 22 residues. The V and J ends lost 0 bases and 0 bases, in that order; junction bases with no gene match: 13. Germline-derived CDR1 and CDR2 are LGHNA and YNFKEQ. The CDR3 region is CASSQDVRSTSGRAGSYNEQFF. DNA for the CDR3: TGTGCCAGCAGCCAAGATGTACGGTCGACTAGCGGGAGGGCCGGCTCCTACAATGAGCAGTTCTTC.

This rearrangement joins TRBV5-1 to TRBJ1-2, with D possibly TRBD1 on 5 matching bases. This CDR3 is built from 14 residues. Germline CDR1 reads SGHRS; CDR2 reads YFSETQ. Trimming took off 4 bases at V and 6 bases at J, with 16 bases between the two ends. DNA for the CDR3: TGCGCCAGCAGCGTGCAGGGTGGGTATGATGGCTACACCTTC. Translating it yields CASSVQGGYDGYTF.

The rearrangement uses TRBV4-2 and TRBJ2-1; a possible D gene is TRBD2 (6 bases). Germline-derived CDR1 and CDR2 are LGHNA and YNFKEQ. This CDR3 has 15 amino acids. V dropped 4 bases and J dropped 6 bases, with 16 bases sitting between them. For the CDR3, the DNA is TGTGCCAGCAGCCCCGCGGGGCTAGCAAGCAATGAGCAGTTCTTC. The encoded protein is CASSPAGLASNEQFF.

For this clone: The junction shows a germline mismatch at one end, possibly a read error. This CDR3 is also generated by other DNA sequences in the sample. This sequence joins TRBV27 and TRBJ2-1, with unresolved D. CDR1 and CDR2 from the germline V gene are MNHEY and SMNVEV (reference sequence). The CDR3 length is 11 residues. DNA of the CDR3: TGTGCCAGCAGTTTATACAACGAGCAGTTCTTC. It translates to CASSLYNEQFF.

This clone came up a few times. The same CDR3 is also encoded by other DNA sequences in this sample. The rearrangement joins TRBV7-9 to TRBJ2-7; 14 positions match TRBD2. J gave up 3 bases and V 5 bases, and 3 bases lay outside the gene matches. The CDR3 is made up of 15 amino acids. Germline-derived CDR1 and CDR2 are SEHNR and FQNEAQ (reference sequence). CDR3 protein: CASSPGLAGVYEQYF. The DNA of the CDR3 is TGTGCCAGCAGCCCGGGACTAGCGGGAGTCTACGAGCAGTACTTC.

The genes are TRBV5-1 and TRBJ1-2; D unresolved. Germline V gives CDR1 SGHRS, CDR2 YFSETQ. This CDR3 spans 15 amino acids. Trimming took off 4 bases at V and 4 bases at J, with 17 bases between the two ends. In nucleotides, the CDR3 is TGCGCCAGCAGCCCCGAGGGCTCACCGGGCTATGGCTACACCTTC. It specifies CASSPEGSPGYGYTF.

The chain has TRBV5-1 and TRBJ1-4; TRBD1 might be the D (6 bases). V shed 1 base and J shed 6 bases, with 13 bases lying between them. Per germline, CDR1 SGHRS and CDR2 YFSETQ. The CDR3 contains 15 residues. The DNA of the CDR3 is TGCGCCAGCAGCTTGTGGGGGGGCAGTCATGAAAAACTGTTTTTT. As protein: CASSLWGGSHEKLFF.

The chain carries TRBV10-2 and TRBJ2-7, with TRBD1 identical over 10 bases. The CDR3 has 15 residues. Germline CDR1 reads WSHSY; CDR2 reads SAAADI. Losses at the gene ends were 6 bases for V and 0 bases for J; bases not matched to a gene: 5. The CDR3 nucleotides are TGCGCCAGCAGCATGGGACAGGGGAACTCCTACGAGCAGTACTTC. It translates to CASSMGQGNSYEQYF.

The chain links TRBV6-5 to TRBJ2-1; 8 bases fit TRBD2. The trim removed 7 bases at V and 4 bases at J, leaving 9 bases unmatched. This CDR3 is built from 15 residues. Germline-derived CDR1 and CDR2 are MNHEY and SVGAGI. The chain's CDR3 is CASKETGLGYNEQFF. CDR3 in DNA: TGTGCCAGCAAGGAGACGGGACTAGGTTACAATGAGCAGTTCTTC.

The chain joins TRBV6-1 to TRBJ2-7, with TRBD2 identical over 8 bases. CDR3 length equals 15 residues. V trimming: 1 base; J trimming: 5 bases; junction bases outside the gene matches: 7. Germline V gives CDR1 MNHNS, CDR2 SASEGT. The CDR3 loop reads CASSEGVAGGHEQYF. For the CDR3, the DNA is TGTGCCAGCAGTGAAGGGGTGGCGGGAGGTCACGAGCAGTACTTC.

The chain has TRBV4-3 and TRBJ2-3; possibly TRBD2 for D (6 bases). The germline CDR1 and CDR2 sequences are LGHNA and YSLEER. Trimming removed 1 base at V and 3 bases at J, with 11 bases between. The CDR3 has 15 residues. In nucleotides, the CDR3 is TGCGCCAGCAGCCAAGTCGGGGAGGTGACAGATACGCAGTATTTT. Its protein product is CASSQVGEVTDTQYF.

J is TRBJ2-7 and V is TRBV11-3, with no clear D. The CDR3 runs 11 residues. Trimming stripped 1 base from V and 5 bases from J, with 3 bases between. Germline V CDR1 and CDR2: SGHNT, YENEEA. For the CDR3, the DNA is TGTGCCAGCAGCTTAGCCAACGAGCAGTACTTC. It translates to CASSLANEQYF.

The table lists this clone with a count of one. The chain joins TRBV28 to TRBJ2-1; D may be TRBD1 (5 bases). Trimming cost V 3 bases and J 2 bases, with 14 bases left between them. CDR1 is MDHEN, CDR2 SYDVKM, per germline. This CDR3 is built from 16 residues. The CDR3, as DNA: TGTGCCAGCAGTTTGATTTCGACAGAACCCTACAATGAGCAGTTCTTC. It yields the protein CASSLISTEPYNEQFF.

Here the CDR3 reads CASTPVAGRFGYEQYF. The CDR3 DNA is TGTGCCAGCACCCCGGTGGCGGGGAGGTTCGGGTACGAGCAGTACTTC. The chain is built from TRBV27 and TRBJ2-7; D may be TRBD2 (6 bases). Trimming stripped 7 bases from V and 4 bases from J, with 23 bases between. Germline V gene lookup returns CDR1 MNHEY and CDR2 SMNVEV (reference sequence). The CDR3 extends over 16 amino acids.

In its sample, this clone was seen once. The chain employs TRBV6-1 and TRBJ1-1; weak D call: TRBD1 (6 bases). V lost 8 bases to trimming and J lost 1 base, with 17 bases between them. The CDR3 is made up of 15 amino acids. The germline gives CDR1 MNHNS, CDR2 SASEGT. CDR3 sequence: CASGRLGQSNTEAFF. The CDR3 DNA follows: TGTGCCAGCGGTCGGTTAGGACAGTCGAACACTGAAGCTTTCTTT.

As regards this clone: This sample includes further DNA sequences coding for the same CDR3. Here the CDR3 reads CASSEYAGVDNEQFF. The CDR3 region has the DNA TGTGCCAGCAGTGAATATGCGGGAGTTGACAATGAGCAGTTCTTC. The V gene is TRBV6-1, the J gene TRBJ2-1; 7 bases map to TRBD2. This CDR3 has 15 residues. The junction had 6 bases not matched to a gene; V was cut back by 2 bases and J by 5 bases. The germline CDR1 and CDR2 sequences are MNHNS and SASEGT.

The rearrangement links TRBV30 to TRBJ1-2; no clear D. Between the trimmed V and J ends, which lost 8 bases and 8 bases, there was a span of 27 bases. The length of the CDR3 is 15 residues. Germline V lookup: CDR1 GTSNPN, CDR2 SVGIG (reference sequence). The CDR3 sequence: CAGLDPGRFYYGYTF. Here the CDR3 DNA reads TGTGCCGGACTAGACCCCGGGCGGTTTTATTACGGCTACACCTTC.